This T cell receptor beta chain is drawn from a study of blood T cells in healthy people across ages. Through a sample-barcoded 5' primer and a J-beta primer mix, a second PCR was run for about 6 to 12 cycles. Each cDNA molecule was tagged by a template-switch adaptor with 12 random nucleotides. Every sample gave at least 2.5 million paired-end reads containing CDR3. TCRdb re-called the 5' RACE reads with MiXCR, one entry per CDR3 protein. The sample carries fewer than 1 million distinct CDR3 sequences, about 42% recorded once. In regard to this clonotype: A much larger clone lies one base from this, so it may be a read error.

Those donating, healthy Caucasian individuals from Russia, were aged about 6 to 100. Drawn from each donor were around 9.1 milliliters of peripheral blood. From germline, CDR1 is SGHKS and CDR2 YYEKEE (reference sequence). Trimming cost V 5 bases and J 8 bases; bases outside gene matches: 5. This CDR3 contains 14 residues. The sample taken for sequencing was blood. This rearrangement joins TRBV5-5 to TRBJ1-6, with 9 bases fitting TRBD1. The clonotype originates from a man between 60 and 75 years old in good health. The CDR3 region has the DNA TGTGCCAGCAGAACCGGGACAGGGCATTCACCCCTCCACTTT. This codes for CASRTGTGHSPLHF.